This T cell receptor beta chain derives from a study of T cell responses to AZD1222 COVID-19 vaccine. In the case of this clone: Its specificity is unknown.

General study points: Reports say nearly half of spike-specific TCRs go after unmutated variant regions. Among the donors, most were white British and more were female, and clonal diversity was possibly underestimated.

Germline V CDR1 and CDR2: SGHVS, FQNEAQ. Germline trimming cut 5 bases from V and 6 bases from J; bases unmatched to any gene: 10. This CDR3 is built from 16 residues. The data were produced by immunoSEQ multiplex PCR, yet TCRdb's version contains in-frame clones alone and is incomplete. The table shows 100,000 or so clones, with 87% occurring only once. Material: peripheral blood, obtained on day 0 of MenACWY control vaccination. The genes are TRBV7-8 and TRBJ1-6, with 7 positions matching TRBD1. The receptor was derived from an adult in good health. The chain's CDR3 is CASSPIRDSSNSPLHF. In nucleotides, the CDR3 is TGTGCCAGCAGCCCGATACGGGACAGCTCTAATTCACCCCTCCACTTT.